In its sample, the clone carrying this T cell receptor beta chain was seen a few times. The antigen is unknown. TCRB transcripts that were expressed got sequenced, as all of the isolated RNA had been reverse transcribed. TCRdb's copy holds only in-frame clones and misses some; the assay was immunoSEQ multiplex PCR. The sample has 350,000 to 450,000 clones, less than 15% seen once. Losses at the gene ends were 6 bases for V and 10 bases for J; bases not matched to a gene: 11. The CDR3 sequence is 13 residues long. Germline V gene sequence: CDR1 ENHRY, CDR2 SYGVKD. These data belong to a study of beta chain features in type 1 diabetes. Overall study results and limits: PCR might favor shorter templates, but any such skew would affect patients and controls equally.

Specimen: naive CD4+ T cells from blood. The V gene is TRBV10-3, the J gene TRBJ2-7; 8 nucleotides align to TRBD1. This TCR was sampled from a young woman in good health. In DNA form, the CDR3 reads TGTGCCATCAGCCCGGGACAGGCCGTTCCCCAGTACTTC. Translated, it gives CAISPGQAVPQYF.